This T cell receptor beta chain stems from a study of blood T cell repertoires in COVID-19. Background on the study: Spain, Italy and the United States supplied samples that represented acute and convalescent COVID-19. PBMCs, B-cell-depleted T cells, or T cells were the source of the cDNA or gDNA that made up the material.

Using immunoSEQ multiplex PCR, the repertoire was profiled, and TCRdb retains in-frame clones only, with some absent. The table has some 240,000 clones, around 86% seen once. Germline CDR1 KGHSH, CDR2 LQKENI. V was cut by 0 bases and J by 6 bases, with 11 bases left in between. The CDR3 loop spans 14 amino acids. This receptor was obtained from a woman aged 55-69 years with active or convalescent COVID-19. This chain connects TRBV18 to TRBJ1-2; tentatively, D is TRBD1 (5 bases). Material for sequencing was peripheral blood. The CDR3 reads CASSPPNRRNGYTF. The DNA of the CDR3 is TGTGCCAGCTCACCACCGAACAGGCGGAATGGCTACACCTTC. Filled out from reference TRBV18 and TRBJ1-2, the complete variable domain reads NAGVMQNPRHLVRRRGQEARLRCSPMKGHSHVYWYRQLPEEGLKFMVYLQKENIIDESGMPKERFSAEFPKEGPSILRIQQVVRGDSAAYFCASSPPNRRNGYTFGSGTRLTVV.